This is a list of T cell receptor beta chains from one sample in a study of human T cells and chemical hapten exposure. TCRdb ran MiXCR on the RACE reads and lists one entry per CDR3 protein. The sample holds about 140,000 distinct CDR3 sequences, about 12% seen once. The sequences come from whole blood, collected in connection with sensitization to the hapten diphenylcyclopropenone (DPC). Receptors were obtained from a woman in her forties or fifties with alopecia areata. Some clones in this sample may be carry-over from other donors' samples. The CDR3 runs from the conserved cysteine through the conserved F or W. A D gene is named only where the DNA matches it firmly. The size entry is marked missing in some rows and otherwise reads once, few, many or a size class.

cdr3_aa	cdr3_nt	v_call	clone_size	d_call	j_call
CASSGDHNTEAFF	TGTGCCAGCAGTGGGGACCATAACACTGAAGCTTTCTTT	TRBV2	many	.	TRBJ1-1
CASSPPQGRTSAEAFF	TGTGCCAGCAGTCCACCACAGGGGAGGACTAGCGCTGAAGCTTTCTTT	TRBV12-3/TRBV12-4	few	TRBD1	TRBJ1-1
CASSVGRGMVYEQYF	TGTGCCAGCAGCGTAGGCAGGGGAATGGTCTACGAGCAGTACTTC	TRBV9	few	.	TRBJ2-7
CASIGDFYNEQFF	TGTGCCAGCATTGGGGACTTTTACAATGAGCAGTTCTTC	TRBV28	many	.	TRBJ2-1
CASSPSGRARDEQFF	TGTGCCAGCAGCCCCAGCGGGAGGGCCAGGGATGAGCAGTTCTTC	TRBV3-1	.	TRBD2	TRBJ2-1
CAISAATEQYF	TGTGCCATCAGTGCGGCAACCGAGCAGTACTTC	TRBV10-3	many	.	TRBJ2-7
CASAPGAGGGTGELFF	TGTGCTAGTGCTCCCGGGGCGGGAGGCGGGACCGGGGAGCTGTTTTTT	TRBV12-5	few	TRBD2	TRBJ2-2
CASSGLSYEQYF	TGTGCCAGCTCAGGACTTTCCTACGAGCAGTACTTC	TRBV18	.	.	TRBJ2-7
CASSSSGTSGTKTQYF	TGTGCCAGCAGCTCATCCGGGACTAGCGGGACTAAGACCCAGTACTTC	TRBV7-6	.	TRBD2	TRBJ2-5
CASSLKLAGGPGETQYF	TGTGCCAGCAGCTTAAAACTAGCGGGAGGGCCGGGAGAGACCCAGTACTTC	TRBV11-2	many	TRBD2	TRBJ2-5
CASRWGSYTANEQFF	TGCGCCAGCAGGTGGGGTAGCTATACCGCCAATGAGCAGTTCTTC	TRBV5-1	many	.	TRBJ2-1
CASSLGALTNEQFF	TGTGCCAGCAGCTTAGGAGCGCTGACCAATGAGCAGTTCTTC	TRBV7-2	many	.	TRBJ2-1
CASSLMGSITDTQYF	TGTGCCAGCAGCTTAATGGGGAGTATCACAGATACGCAGTATTTT	TRBV7-3	.	.	TRBJ2-3
CASSATGLAGGYEQYF	TGTGCCAGCAGTGCTACCGGACTAGCGGGAGGGTACGAGCAGTACTTC	TRBV2	.	TRBD2	TRBJ2-7
CSGRDRSTHEQYF	TGCAGCGGCCGGGACAGATCGACCCACGAGCAGTACTTC	TRBV29-1	.	TRBD1	TRBJ2-7
CASRRGGSSYNSPLHF	TGTGCCAGCAGAAGGGGCGGAAGCTCCTATAATTCACCCCTCCACTTT	TRBV5-4	.	.	TRBJ1-6
CAWSVRRAPGQETQYF	TGTGCCTGGAGTGTACGAAGGGCGCCGGGGCAAGAGACCCAGTACTTC	TRBV30	.	.	TRBJ2-5
CASSPLAASPSEQYF	TGTGCCAGCAGCCCGCTAGCGGCCTCTCCTTCCGAGCAGTACTTC	TRBV11-1	many	TRBD2	TRBJ2-7
CSARDALHRVTQPQHF	TGCAGTGCTAGAGACGCCCTCCACAGGGTGACTCAGCCCCAGCATTTT	TRBV20-1	many	.	TRBJ1-5
CASSWDSGGDTQYF	TGCGCCAGCAGCTGGGATAGCGGAGGGGATACGCAGTATTTT	TRBV5-1	.	.	TRBJ2-3
CSVGGLGYGYTF	TGCAGCGTCGGCGGTCTTGGCTATGGCTACACCTTC	TRBV29-1	.	.	TRBJ1-2
CAISESSRAFF	TGTGCCATCAGTGAGTCGAGTAGGGCTTTCTTT	TRBV10-3	many	.	TRBJ1-1